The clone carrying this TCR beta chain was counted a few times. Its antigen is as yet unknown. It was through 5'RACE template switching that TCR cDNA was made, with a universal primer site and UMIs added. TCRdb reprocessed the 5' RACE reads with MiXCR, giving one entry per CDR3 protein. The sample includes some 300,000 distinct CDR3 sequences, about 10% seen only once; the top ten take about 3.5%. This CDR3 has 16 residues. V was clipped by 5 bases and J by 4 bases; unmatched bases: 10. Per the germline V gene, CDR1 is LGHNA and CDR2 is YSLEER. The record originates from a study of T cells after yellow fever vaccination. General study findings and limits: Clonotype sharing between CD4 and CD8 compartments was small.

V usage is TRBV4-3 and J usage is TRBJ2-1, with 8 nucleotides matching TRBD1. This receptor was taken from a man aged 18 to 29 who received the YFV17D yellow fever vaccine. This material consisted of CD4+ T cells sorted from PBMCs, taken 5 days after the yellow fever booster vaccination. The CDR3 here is CASSTRGQAAYNEQFF. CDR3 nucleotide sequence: TGCGCCAGCAGCACTCGGGGACAGGCCGCTTACAATGAGCAGTTCTTC.